This TCR beta chain was recovered during a study of blood T cell repertoires in COVID-19. Method: immunoSEQ multiplex PCR; TCRdb's copy keeps in-frame clones and lacks some. The repertoire holds tens of thousands of clones, 78% seen once, with approximately 15% in the top ten. Per germline, CDR1 LNHDA and CDR2 SQIVND (reference sequence). CDR3 size: 15 residues. V was clipped by 5 bases and J by 0 bases; unmatched bases: 1. The source of this sequence is a human donor in a cohort sampled during active COVID-19. The chain is built from TRBV19 and TRBJ1-6; 7 bases are a match to TRBD1. The sequencing sample was made of peripheral blood. CDR3 protein: CASSDRASYNSPLHF. CDR3 bases: TGTGCCAGTAGTGACAGGGCCTCCTATAATTCACCCCTCCACTTT.